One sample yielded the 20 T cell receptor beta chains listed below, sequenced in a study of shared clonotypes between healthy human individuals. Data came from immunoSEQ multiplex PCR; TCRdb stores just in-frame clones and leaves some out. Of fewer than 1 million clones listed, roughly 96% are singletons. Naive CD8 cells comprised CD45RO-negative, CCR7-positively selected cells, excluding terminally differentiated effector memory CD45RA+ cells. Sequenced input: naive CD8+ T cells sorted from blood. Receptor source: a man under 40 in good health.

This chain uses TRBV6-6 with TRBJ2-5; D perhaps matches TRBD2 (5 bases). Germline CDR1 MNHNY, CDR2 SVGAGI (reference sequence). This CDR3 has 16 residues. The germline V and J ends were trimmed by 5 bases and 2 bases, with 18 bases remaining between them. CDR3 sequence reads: CASSPSFLANQETQYF. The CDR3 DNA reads TGTGCCAGCAGTCCGAGTTTCTTAGCGAATCAAGAGACCCAGTACTTC.

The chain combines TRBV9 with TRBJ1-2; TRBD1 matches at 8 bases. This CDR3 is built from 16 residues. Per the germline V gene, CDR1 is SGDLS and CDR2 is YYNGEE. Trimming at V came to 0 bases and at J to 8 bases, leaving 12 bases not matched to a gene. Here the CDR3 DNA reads TGTGCCAGCAGCGTAGAGGACCAGGGGGCGCTTAGGGGCTACACCTTC. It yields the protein CASSVEDQGALRGYTF.

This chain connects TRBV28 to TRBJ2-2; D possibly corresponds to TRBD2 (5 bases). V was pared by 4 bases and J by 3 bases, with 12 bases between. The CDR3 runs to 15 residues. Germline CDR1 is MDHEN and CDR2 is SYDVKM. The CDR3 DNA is TGTGCCAGCAGTTCGAGACTAATTCACACCGGGGAGCTGTTTTTT. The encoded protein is CASSSRLIHTGELFF.

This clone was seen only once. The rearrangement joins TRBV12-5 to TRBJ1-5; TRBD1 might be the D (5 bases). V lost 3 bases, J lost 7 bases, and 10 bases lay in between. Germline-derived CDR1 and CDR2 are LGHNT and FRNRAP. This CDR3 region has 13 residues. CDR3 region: CASGFDGDQPQHF. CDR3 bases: TGTGCTAGTGGTTTCGACGGGGACCAGCCCCAGCATTTT.

DNA for the CDR3: TGTGCCAGCAGCTGGGGCGGGGAGCTGTTTTTT. It codes for CASSWGGELFF. The chain uses TRBV5-4 and TRBJ2-2; D is uncertain. Germline CDR1 reads SGHNT; CDR2 reads YYREEE (reference sequence). Trimming removed 3 bases at V and 7 bases at J, with 4 bases between. The CDR3 spans 11 residues.

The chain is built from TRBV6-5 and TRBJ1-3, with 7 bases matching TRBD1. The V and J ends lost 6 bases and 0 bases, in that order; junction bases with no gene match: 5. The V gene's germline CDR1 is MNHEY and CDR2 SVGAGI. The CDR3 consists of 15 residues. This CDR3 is CASSPRDSSGNTIYF. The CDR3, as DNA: TGTGCCAGCAGCCCACGGGACAGCTCTGGAAACACCATATATTTT.

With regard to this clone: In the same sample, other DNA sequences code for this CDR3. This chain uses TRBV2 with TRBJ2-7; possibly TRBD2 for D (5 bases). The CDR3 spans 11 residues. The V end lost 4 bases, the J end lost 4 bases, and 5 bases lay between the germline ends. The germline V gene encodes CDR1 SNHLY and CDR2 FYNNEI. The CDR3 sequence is CASSGGYEQYF. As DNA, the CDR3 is TGTGCCAGCAGTGGCGGGTACGAGCAGTACTTC.

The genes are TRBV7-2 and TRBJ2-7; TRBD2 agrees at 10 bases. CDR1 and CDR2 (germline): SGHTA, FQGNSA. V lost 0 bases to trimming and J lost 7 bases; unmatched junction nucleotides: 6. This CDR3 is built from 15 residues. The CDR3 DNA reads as TGTGCCAGCAGCTTAGCAGCGGGAGGGCCGAGTGAGCAGTACTTC. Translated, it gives CASSLAAGGPSEQYF.

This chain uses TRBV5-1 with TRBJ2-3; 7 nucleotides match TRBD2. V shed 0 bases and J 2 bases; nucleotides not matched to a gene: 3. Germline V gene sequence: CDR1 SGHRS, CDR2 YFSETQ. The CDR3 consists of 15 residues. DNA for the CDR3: TGCGCCAGCAGCTTGGCCACTAGCGACACAGATACGCAGTATTTT. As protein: CASSLATSDTDTQYF.

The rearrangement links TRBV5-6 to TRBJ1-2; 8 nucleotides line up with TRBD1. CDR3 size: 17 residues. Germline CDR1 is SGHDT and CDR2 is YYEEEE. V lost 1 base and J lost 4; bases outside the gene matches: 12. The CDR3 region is CASSLFVMGRGPYGYTF. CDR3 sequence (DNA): TGTGCCAGCAGCTTGTTCGTCATGGGCAGGGGGCCCTATGGCTACACCTTC. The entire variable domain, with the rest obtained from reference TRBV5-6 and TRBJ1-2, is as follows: DAGVTQSPTHLIKTRGQQVTLRCSPKSGHDTVSWYQQALGQGPQFIFQYYEEEERQRGNFPDRFSGHQFPNYSSELNVNALLLGDSALYLCASSLFVMGRGPYGYTFGSGTRLTVV.

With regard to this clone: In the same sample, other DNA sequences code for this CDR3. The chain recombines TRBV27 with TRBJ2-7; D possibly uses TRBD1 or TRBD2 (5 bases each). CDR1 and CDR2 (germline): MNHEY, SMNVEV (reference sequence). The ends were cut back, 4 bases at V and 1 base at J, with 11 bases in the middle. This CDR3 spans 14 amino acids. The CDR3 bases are TGTGCCAGCAGTTACGGGACCGGTTCCTACGAGCAGTACTTC. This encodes CASSYGTGSYEQYF.

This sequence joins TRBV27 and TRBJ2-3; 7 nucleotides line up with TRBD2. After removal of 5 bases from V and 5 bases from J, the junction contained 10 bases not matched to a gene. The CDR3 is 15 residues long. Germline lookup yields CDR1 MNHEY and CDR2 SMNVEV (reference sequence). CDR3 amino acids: CASSPRAAGVDTQYF. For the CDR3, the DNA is TGTGCCAGCAGTCCCCGTGCGGCGGGAGTAGATACGCAGTATTTT.

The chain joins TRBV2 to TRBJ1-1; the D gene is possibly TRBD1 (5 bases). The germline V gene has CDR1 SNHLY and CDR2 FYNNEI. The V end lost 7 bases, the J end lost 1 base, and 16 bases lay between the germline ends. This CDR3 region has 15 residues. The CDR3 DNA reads TGTGCCAGCACCCTTTCGGGACCGGGGAACACTGAAGCTTTCTTT. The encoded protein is CASTLSGPGNTEAFF.

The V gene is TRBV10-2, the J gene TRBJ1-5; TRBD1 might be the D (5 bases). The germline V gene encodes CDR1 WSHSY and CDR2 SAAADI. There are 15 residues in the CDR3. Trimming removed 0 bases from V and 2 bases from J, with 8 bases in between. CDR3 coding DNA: TGCGCCAGCAGTGAGTCGACGGGGGGCAATCAGCCCCAGCATTTT. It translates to CASSESTGGNQPQHF.

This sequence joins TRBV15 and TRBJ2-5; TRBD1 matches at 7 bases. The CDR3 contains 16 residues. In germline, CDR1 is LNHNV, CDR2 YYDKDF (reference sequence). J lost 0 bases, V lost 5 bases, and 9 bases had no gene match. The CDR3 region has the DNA TGTGCCACCAGCCGAAGGGACAGACAGTACCAAGAGACCCAGTACTTC. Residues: CATSRRDRQYQETQYF.

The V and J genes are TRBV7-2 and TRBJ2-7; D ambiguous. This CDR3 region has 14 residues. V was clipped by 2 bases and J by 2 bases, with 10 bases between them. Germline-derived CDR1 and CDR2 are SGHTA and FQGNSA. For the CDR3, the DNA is TGTGCCAGCAGCTTATTTGGAATCACCTACGAGCAGTACTTC. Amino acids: CASSLFGITYEQYF.

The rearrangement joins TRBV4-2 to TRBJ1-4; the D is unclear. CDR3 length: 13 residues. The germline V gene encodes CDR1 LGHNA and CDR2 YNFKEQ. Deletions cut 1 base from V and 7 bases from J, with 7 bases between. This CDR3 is CASSQVVGEKLFF. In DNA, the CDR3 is TGTGCCAGCAGCCAAGTGGTCGGTGAAAAACTGTTTTTT.

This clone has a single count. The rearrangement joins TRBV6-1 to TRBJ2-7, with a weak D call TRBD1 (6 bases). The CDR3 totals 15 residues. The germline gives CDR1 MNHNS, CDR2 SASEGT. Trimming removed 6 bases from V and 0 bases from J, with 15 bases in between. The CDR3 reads CASRGNTGSSYEQYF. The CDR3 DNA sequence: TGTGCCAGCAGGGGTAATACAGGGAGCTCCTACGAGCAGTACTTC.

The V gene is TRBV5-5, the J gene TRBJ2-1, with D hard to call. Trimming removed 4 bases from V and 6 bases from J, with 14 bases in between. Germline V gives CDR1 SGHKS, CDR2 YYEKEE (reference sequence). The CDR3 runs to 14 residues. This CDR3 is CASSESELGNEQFF. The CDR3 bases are TGTGCCAGCAGCGAAAGCGAATTGGGCAATGAGCAGTTCTTC.

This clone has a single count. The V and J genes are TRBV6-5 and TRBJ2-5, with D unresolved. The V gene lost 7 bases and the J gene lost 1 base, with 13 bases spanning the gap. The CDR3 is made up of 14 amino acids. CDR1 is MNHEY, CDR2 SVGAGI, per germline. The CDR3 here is CASTLHGSQETQYF. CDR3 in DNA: TGTGCCAGCACCCTTCACGGATCCCAAGAGACCCAGTACTTC.